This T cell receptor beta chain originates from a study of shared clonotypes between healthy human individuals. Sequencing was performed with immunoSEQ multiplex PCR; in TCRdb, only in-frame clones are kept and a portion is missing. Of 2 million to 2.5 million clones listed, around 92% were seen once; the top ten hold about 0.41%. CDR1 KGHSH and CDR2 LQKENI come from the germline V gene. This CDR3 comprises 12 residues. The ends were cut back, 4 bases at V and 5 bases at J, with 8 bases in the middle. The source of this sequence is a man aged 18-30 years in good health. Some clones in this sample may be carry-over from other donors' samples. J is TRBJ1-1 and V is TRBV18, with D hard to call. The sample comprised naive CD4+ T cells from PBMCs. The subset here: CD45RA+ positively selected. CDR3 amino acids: CASSLQLTEAFF. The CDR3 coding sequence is TGTGCCAGCTCACTACAGTTAACTGAAGCTTTCTTT.